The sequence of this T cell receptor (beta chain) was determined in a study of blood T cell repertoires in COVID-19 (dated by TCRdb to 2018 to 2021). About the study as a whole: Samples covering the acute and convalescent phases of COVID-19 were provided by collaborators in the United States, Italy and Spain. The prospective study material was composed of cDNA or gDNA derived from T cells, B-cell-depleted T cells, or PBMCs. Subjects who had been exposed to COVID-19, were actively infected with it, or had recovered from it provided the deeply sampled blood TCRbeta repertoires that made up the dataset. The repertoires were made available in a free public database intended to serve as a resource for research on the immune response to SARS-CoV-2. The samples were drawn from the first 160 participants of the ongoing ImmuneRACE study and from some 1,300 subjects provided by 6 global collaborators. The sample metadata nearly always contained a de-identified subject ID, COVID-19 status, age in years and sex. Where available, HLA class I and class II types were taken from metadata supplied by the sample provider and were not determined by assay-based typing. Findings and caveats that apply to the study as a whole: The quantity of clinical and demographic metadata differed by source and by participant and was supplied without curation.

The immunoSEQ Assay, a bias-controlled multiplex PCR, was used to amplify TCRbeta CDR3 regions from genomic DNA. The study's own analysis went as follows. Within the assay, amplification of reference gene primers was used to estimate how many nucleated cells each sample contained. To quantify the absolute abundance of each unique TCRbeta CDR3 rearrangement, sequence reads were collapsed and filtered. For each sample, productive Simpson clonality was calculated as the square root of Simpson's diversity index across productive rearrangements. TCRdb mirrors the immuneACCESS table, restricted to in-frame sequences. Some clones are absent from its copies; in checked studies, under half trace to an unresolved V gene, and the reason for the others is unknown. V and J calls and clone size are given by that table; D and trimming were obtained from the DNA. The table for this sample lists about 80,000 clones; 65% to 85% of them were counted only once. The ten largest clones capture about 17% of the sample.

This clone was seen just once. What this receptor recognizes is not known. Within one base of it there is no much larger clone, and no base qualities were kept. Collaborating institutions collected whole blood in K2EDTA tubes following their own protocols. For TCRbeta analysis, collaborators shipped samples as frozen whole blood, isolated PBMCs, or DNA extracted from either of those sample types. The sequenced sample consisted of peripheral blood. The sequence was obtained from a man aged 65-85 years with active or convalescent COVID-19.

The DNA sequence follows: TGTGCGGGGCAACGGGCTAACACAGATACGCAGTATTTT. The encoded protein is CAGQRANTDTQYF. Rearrangement joined TRBV28 to TRBJ2-3; the best D guess is TRBD1, with 5 bases matching. For CDR1 and CDR2, the germline V gene lists MDHEN and SYDVKM. From cysteine to phenylalanine, the CDR3 is 13 amino acids long. Here the CDR3 DNA is all that survives: 39 bases in frame from base 1.